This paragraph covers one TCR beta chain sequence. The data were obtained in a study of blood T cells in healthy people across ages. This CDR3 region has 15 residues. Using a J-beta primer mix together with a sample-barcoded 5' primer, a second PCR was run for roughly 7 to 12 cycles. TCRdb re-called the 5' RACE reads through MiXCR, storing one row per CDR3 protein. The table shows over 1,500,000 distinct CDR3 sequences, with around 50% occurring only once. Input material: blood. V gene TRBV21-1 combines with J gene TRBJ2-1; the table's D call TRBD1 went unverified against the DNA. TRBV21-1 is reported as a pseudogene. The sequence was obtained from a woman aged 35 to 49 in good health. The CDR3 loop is CASSLTGTVHNEQFF. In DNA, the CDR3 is TGTGCCAGCAGTCTAACCGGGACGGTTCACAATGAGCAGTTCTTC.